A single sample is the source of the 13 T cell receptor beta chains below, sequenced in a study of cytomegalovirus exposure and HLA in healthy donors. Primers for the PCR totalled 60 Vbeta and 13 Jbeta. TCRdb's table, derived via immunoSEQ multiplex PCR, lists solely in-frame clones and lacks some. The sample records roughly 150,000 clones, approximately 85% being singletons. Sequences were obtained from PBMCs. These TCRs come from a woman under 30 in good health and CMV-seronegative.

The V and J genes are TRBV12-5 and TRBJ2-1; 11 bases align to TRBD2. The CDR3 totals 18 residues. Unmatched junction bases numbered 6, after V lost 2 bases and J lost 0 bases. From germline, CDR1 is LGHNT and CDR2 FRNRAP. CDR3 in amino acids: CASGLIIAGGSSYNEQFF. The CDR3 DNA sequence: TGTGCTAGTGGTTTGATCATAGCGGGAGGGAGCTCCTACAATGAGCAGTTCTTC.

The chain employs TRBV2 and TRBJ1-6, with no clear D. Germline CDR1 is SNHLY and CDR2 is FYNNEI. There are 15 residues in the CDR3. The V gene lost 4 bases and the J gene lost 8 bases, with 15 bases spanning the gap. The CDR3 nucleotides read TGTGCCAGCAGTGTCTCAGGTCAGGTCGATTCACCCCTCCACTTT. Amino acid sequence: CASSVSGQVDSPLHF.

The V call is TRBV4-1, the J call TRBJ2-3; TRBD2 is a possible D gene (6 bases). V was pared by 3 bases and J by 2 bases, with 15 bases between. CDR3 length equals 16 residues. Germline V lookup: CDR1 MGHRA, CDR2 YSYEKL. For the CDR3, the DNA is TGCGCCAGCAGCCATCCTGTCCGGAGGGTCACAGATACGCAGTATTTT. This sequence encodes CASSHPVRRVTDTQYF.

The J gene is TRBJ2-2, the V gene TRBV5-4; 9 positions match TRBD2. This CDR3 comprises 16 residues. Germline assignment: CDR1 SGHNT and CDR2 YYREEE (reference sequence). V lost 0 bases and J lost 7; bases outside the gene matches: 7. CDR3 region: CASSLGGRASGGELFF. In DNA form, the CDR3 reads TGTGCCAGCAGCTTGGGCGGGAGGGCCTCGGGCGGGGAGCTGTTTTTT.

This chain links TRBV6-5 with TRBJ2-3; D is possibly TRBD2 (5 bases). The germline V gene has CDR1 MNHEY and CDR2 SVGAGI. The CDR3 has 14 residues. The V end was cut by 0 bases, the J end by 8 bases, with 12 bases between. CDR3 DNA sequence: TGTGCCAGCAGTTACTCGGGCGGGCAGATTACGCAGTATTTT. Encoded protein: CASSYSGGQITQYF.

The V call is TRBV19, the J call TRBJ2-2; possible D gene TRBD1, 6 bases. The germline gives CDR1 LNHDA, CDR2 SQIVND (reference sequence). V lost 5 bases and J 6 bases, leaving 10 bases between the germline ends. This CDR3 region has 13 residues. CDR3 in amino acids: CASSSRTAGELFF. The CDR3 DNA reads as TGTGCCAGTAGTTCTCGGACAGCCGGGGAGCTGTTTTTT.

This clone occurred once. The chain recombines TRBV28 with TRBJ1-5, with D unresolved. Germline CDR1 is MDHEN and CDR2 is SYDVKM. The CDR3 has 12 residues. Between the trimmed V and J ends, which lost 2 bases and 6 bases, there was a span of 5 bases. CDR3 nucleotide sequence: TGTGCCAGCAGTTTAGGCGGTCAGCCCCAGCATTTT. Protein sequence: CASSLGGQPQHF.

The chain is built from TRBV28 and TRBJ2-5, with 7 bases matching TRBD2. Germline CDR1 MDHEN, CDR2 SYDVKM. This CDR3 is 14 amino acids long. Trimming at V came to 4 bases and at J to 1 base, leaving 3 bases not matched to a gene. The CDR3 protein is CASSSPSGQETQYF. The DNA of the CDR3 is TGTGCCAGCAGTTCCCCTAGCGGCCAAGAGACCCAGTACTTC. Full variable domain (rest looked up from reference TRBV28 and TRBJ2-5): DVKVTQSSRYLVKRTGEKVFLECVQDMDHENMFWYRQDPGLGLRLIYFSYDVKMKEKGDIPEGYSVSREKKERFSLILESASTNQTSMYLCASSSPSGQETQYFGPGTRLLVL.

The CDR3 is CSVGPGSNQPQHF. In nucleotides, the CDR3 is TGCAGCGTTGGCCCAGGCTCAAACCAGCCCCAGCATTTT. V usage is TRBV29-1 and J usage is TRBJ1-5; D gene uncertain. This CDR3 spans 13 amino acids. Germline V gene data show CDR1 as SQVTM and CDR2 as ANQGSEA. V dropped 4 bases and J dropped 7 bases, with 14 bases sitting between them.

CDR3 in DNA: TGCAGCGTTGACTTTACAGGGAACACTGAAGCTTTCTTT. Amino acids: CSVDFTGNTEAFF. The chain recombines TRBV29-1 with TRBJ1-1, with D possibly being TRBD1 (5 bases). Trimming left V 3 bases short and J 1 base short, with 9 bases between. This CDR3 spans 13 amino acids. The germline V gene encodes CDR1 SQVTM and CDR2 ANQGSEA.

This clone showed up just once. The V call is TRBV27, the J call TRBJ1-5; D is unresolved. Deletions cut 1 base from V and 3 bases from J, with 13 bases between. The CDR3 sequence is 16 residues long. CDR1 MNHEY and CDR2 SMNVEV come from the germline V gene (reference sequence). Here the CDR3 reads CASSLLGKKINQPQHF. The CDR3 DNA follows: TGTGCCAGCAGTTTATTGGGCAAGAAGATCAATCAGCCCCAGCATTTT.

The J gene is TRBJ2-1, the V gene TRBV7-8; possible D gene TRBD1, 6 bases. Germline CDR1 and CDR2: SGHVS and FQNEAQ. The CDR3 sequence is 16 residues long. V was pared by 0 bases and J by 6 bases, with 15 bases between. The CDR3 spells CASSLAPAGAINEQFF. For the CDR3, the DNA is TGTGCCAGCAGCTTAGCGCCGGCAGGGGCCATCAATGAGCAGTTCTTC.

This chain links TRBV4-3 with TRBJ2-5, with D perhaps TRBD1 (6 bases). CDR3 length equals 15 residues. The germline gives CDR1 LGHNA, CDR2 YSLEER. The V end was cut by 4 bases, the J end by 7 bases, with 19 bases between. CDR3 residues: CASSLEIGQPWTQYF. The CDR3 DNA follows: TGCGCCAGCAGCCTGGAAATCGGACAGCCCTGGACCCAGTACTTC.